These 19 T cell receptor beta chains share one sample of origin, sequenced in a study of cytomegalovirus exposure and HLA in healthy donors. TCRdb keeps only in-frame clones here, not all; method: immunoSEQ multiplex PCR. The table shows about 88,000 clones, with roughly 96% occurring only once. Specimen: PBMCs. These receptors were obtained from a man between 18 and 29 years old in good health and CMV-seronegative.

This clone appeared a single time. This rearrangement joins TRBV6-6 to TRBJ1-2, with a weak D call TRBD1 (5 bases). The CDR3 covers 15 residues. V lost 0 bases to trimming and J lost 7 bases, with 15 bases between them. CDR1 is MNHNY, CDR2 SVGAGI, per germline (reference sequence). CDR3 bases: TGTGCCAGCAGTTACTCGACAGAAATCAAACGTGGCTACACCTTC. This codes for CASSYSTEIKRGYTF.

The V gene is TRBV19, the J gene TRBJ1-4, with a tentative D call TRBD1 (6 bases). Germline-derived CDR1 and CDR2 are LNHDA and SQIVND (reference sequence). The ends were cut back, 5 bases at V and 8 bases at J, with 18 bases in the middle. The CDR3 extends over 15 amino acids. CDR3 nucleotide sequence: TGTGCCAGTAGTTCTTCGGGACACACCAACGAAAAACTGTTTTTT. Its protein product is CASSSSGHTNEKLFF.

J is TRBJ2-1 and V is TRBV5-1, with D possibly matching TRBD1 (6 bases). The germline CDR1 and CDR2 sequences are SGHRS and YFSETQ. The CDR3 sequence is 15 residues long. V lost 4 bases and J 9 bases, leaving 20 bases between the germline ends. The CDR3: CASSPEDSTGSEQFF. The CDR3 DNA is TGCGCCAGCAGCCCGGAAGATTCGACAGGATCTGAGCAGTTCTTC.

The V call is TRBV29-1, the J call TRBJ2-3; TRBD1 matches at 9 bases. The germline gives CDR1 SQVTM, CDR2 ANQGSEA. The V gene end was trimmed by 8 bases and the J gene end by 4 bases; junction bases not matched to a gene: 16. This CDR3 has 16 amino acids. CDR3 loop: CSSLGAQGAGSDTQYF. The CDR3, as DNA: TGCAGCTCACTTGGGGCACAGGGGGCAGGTTCAGATACGCAGTATTTT.

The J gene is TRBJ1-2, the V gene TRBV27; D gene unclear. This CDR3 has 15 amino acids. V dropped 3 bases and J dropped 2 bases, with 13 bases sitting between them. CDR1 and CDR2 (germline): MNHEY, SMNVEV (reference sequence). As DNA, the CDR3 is TGTGCCAGCAGTTTTTTTGGAGGGAGCAACTATGGCTACACCTTC. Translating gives CASSFFGGSNYGYTF.

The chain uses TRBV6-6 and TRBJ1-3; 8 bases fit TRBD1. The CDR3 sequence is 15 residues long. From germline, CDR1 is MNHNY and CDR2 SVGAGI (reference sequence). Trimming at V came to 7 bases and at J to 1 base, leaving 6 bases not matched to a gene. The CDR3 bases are TGTGCCAGCATCTTGACAGGGGATTCTGGAAACACCATATATTTT. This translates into CASILTGDSGNTIYF.

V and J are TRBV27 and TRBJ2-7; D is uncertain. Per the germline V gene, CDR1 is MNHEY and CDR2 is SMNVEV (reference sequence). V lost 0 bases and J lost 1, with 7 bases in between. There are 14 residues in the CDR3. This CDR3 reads CASSLSGISYEQYF. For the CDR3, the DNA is TGTGCCAGCAGTTTATCGGGCATATCCTACGAGCAGTACTTC.

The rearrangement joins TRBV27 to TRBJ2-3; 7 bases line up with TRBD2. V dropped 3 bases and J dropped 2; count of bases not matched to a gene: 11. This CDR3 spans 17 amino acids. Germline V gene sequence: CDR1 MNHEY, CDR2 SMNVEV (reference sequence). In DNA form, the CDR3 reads TGTGCCAGCAGTTTCTCCGCCCCAACTAGCGCCACAGATACGCAGTATTTT. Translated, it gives CASSFSAPTSATDTQYF.

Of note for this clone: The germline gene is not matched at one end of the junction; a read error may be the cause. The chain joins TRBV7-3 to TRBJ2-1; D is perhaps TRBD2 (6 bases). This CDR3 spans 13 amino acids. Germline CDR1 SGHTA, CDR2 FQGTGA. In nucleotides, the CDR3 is TGTGCCAGCAGCCTAACTAGCAGCAATGAGCAGTTCTTC. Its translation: CASSLTSSNEQFF.

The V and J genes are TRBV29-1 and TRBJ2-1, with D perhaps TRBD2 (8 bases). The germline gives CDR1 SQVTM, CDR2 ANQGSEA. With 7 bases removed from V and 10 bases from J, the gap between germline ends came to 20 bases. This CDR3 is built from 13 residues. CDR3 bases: TGCAGCGCTGCACTAGCGGCAGGGGGGGAGCAGTTCTTC. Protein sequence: CSAALAAGGEQFF.

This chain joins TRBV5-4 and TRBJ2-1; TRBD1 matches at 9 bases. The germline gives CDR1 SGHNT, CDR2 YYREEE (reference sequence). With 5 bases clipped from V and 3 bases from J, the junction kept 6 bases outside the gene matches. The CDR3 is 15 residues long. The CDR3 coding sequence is TGTGCCAGCAGTTCCGGGACAGGGTTCTACAATGAGCAGTTCTTC. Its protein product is CASSSGTGFYNEQFF.

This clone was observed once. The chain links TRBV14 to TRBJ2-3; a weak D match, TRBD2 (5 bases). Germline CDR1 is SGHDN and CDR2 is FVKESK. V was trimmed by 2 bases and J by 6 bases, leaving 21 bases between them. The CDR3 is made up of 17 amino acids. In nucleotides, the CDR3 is TGTGCCAGCAGCCAACTCGTGGCATCTAGCACCTGGGATACGCAGTATTTT. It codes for CASSQLVASSTWDTQYF.

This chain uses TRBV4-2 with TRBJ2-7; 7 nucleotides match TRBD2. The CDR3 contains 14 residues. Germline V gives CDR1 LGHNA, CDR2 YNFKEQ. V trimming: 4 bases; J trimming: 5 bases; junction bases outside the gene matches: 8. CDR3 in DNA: TGTGCCAGCAGCCGAGGGAGGGCCGTGGACGAGCAGTACTTC. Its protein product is CASSRGRAVDEQYF.

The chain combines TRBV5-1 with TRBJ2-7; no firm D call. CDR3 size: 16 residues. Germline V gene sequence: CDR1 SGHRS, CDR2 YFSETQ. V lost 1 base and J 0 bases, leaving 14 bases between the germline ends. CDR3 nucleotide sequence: TGCGCCAGCAGCTTGTATGGCAGTGGGCTCTCCTACGAGCAGTACTTC. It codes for CASSLYGSGLSYEQYF.

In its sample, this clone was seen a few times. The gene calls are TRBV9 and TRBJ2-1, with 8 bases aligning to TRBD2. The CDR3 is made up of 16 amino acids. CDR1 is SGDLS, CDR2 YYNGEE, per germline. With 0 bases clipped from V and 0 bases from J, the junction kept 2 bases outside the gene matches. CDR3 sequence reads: CASSVAGGSSYNEQFF. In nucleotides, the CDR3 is TGTGCCAGCAGCGTAGCGGGGGGGAGCTCCTACAATGAGCAGTTCTTC.

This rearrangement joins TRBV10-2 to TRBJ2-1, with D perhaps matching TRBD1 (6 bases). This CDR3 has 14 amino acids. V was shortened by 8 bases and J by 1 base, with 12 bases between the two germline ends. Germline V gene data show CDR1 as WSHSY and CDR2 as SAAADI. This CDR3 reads CASQGPSSYNEQFF. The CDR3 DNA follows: TGCGCCAGCCAGGGGCCCTCTTCCTACAATGAGCAGTTCTTC.

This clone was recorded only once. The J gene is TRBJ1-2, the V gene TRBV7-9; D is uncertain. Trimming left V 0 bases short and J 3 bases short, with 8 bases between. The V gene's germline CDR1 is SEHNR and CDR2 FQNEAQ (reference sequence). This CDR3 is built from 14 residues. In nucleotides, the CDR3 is TGTGCCAGCAGCTTAGCTTGGCGGTACTATGGCTACACCTTC. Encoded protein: CASSLAWRYYGYTF. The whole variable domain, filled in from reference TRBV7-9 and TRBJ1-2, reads DTGVSQNPRHKITKRGQNVTFRCDPISEHNRLYWYRQTLGQGPEFLTYFQNEAQLEKSRLLSDRFSAERPKGSFSTLEIQRTEQGDSAMYLCASSLAWRYYGYTFGSGTRLTVV.

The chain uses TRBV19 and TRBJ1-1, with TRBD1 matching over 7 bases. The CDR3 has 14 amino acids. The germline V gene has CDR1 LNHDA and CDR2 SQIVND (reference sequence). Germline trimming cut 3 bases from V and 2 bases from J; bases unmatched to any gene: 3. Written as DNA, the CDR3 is TGTGCCAGTAGTATTGGGACAGCAAACACTGAAGCTTTCTTT. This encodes CASSIGTANTEAFF.

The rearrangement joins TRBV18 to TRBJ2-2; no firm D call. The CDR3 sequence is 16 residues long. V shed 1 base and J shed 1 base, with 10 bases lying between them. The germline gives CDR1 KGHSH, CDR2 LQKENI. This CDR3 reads CASSPLFRQNTGELFF. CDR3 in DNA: TGTGCCAGCTCACCACTCTTTAGACAGAACACCGGGGAGCTGTTTTTT.